The 24 T cell receptor beta chains reported below all come from one sample, sequenced in a study of radiation and T cells in renal cell carcinoma. Only in-frame clones appear in the TCRdb table, and some are missing; sequencing was by immunoSEQ multiplex PCR. The sample records around 180,000 clones, about 87% being singletons. The sample's time point: blood 4 weeks post-SBRT, at nephrectomy. The treatment was: 15 Gy SBRT to primary tumor, nephrectomy 4 weeks later. The sample in question was blood, obtained from a patient whose treatment included radiotherapy and nephrectomy. Receptor source: a woman between 45 and 65 years old with renal cell carcinoma.

This clone was picked up a small number of times. The V call is TRBV30, the J call TRBJ1-1; weak D call: TRBD1 (5 bases). CDR1 and CDR2 from the germline V gene are GTSNPN and SVGIG (reference sequence). The CDR3 consists of 12 residues. Trimming cost V 8 bases and J 7 bases, with 17 bases left between them. This CDR3 is CAQKDIANEAFF. In DNA form, the CDR3 reads TGTGCCCAAAAGGACATCGCCAATGAAGCTTTCTTT.

The chain combines TRBV15 with TRBJ1-6, with D uncertain. The CDR3 extends over 15 amino acids. Germline-derived CDR1 and CDR2 are LNHNV and YYDKDF (reference sequence). The V gene lost 4 bases and the J gene lost 6 bases, with 13 bases spanning the gap. CDR3 protein: CATSKTPGSNSPLHF. Here the CDR3 DNA reads TGTGCCACCAGCAAAACACCGGGATCTAATTCACCCCTCCACTTT.

This chain links TRBV9 with TRBJ1-3, with 10 bases that match TRBD1. Germline V lookup: CDR1 SGDLS, CDR2 YYNGEE. The CDR3 spans 18 residues. V was clipped by 4 bases and J by 0 bases; unmatched bases: 10. This CDR3 reads CASSRRTGTGDSGNTIYF. The CDR3 nucleotides read TGTGCCAGCAGCAGAAGAACCGGGACAGGGGACTCTGGAAACACCATATATTTT.

The rearrangement joins TRBV18 to TRBJ2-3; D is possibly TRBD1 or TRBD2 (6 bases each). Germline CDR1 reads KGHSH; CDR2 reads LQKENI. The CDR3 length is 16 residues. V was cut by 6 bases and J by 1 base, with 17 bases left in between. The CDR3 here is CASSRGGTRGTDTQYF. Here the CDR3 DNA reads TGTGCCAGCTCCCGTGGGGGGACAAGGGGCACAGATACGCAGTATTTT.

The V and J genes are TRBV7-2 and TRBJ1-1; D call uncertain. The germline V and J ends were trimmed by 1 base and 1 base, with 4 bases remaining between them. The CDR3 consists of 13 residues. The germline V gene encodes CDR1 SGHTA and CDR2 FQGNSA. CDR3 nucleotide sequence: TGTGCCAGCAGCTTAGAACAGAACACTGAAGCTTTCTTT. As protein: CASSLEQNTEAFF.

The rearrangement joins TRBV5-1 to TRBJ1-4, with 10 bases matching TRBD1. CDR3 length: 16 amino acids. CDR1 is SGHRS, CDR2 YFSETQ, per germline. The J segment lost 5 bases and the V segment lost 3 bases, leaving 7 bases of the junction unmatched. The CDR3 DNA reads TGCGCCAGCAGCTCCGGGACAGGGGTTGTGAATGAAAAACTGTTTTTT. It codes for CASSSGTGVVNEKLFF.

This chain connects TRBV5-1 to TRBJ2-1; D remains ambiguous. The CDR3 spans 16 residues. Germline CDR1 is SGHRS and CDR2 is YFSETQ. V was trimmed by 0 bases and J by 2 bases, leaving 12 bases between them. The CDR3 nucleotides are TGCGCCAGCAGCTTGGAGGGTGGCAGACCCTACAATGAGCAGTTCTTC. Translation: CASSLEGGRPYNEQFF.

The chain has TRBV9 and TRBJ2-5, with D possibly matching TRBD2 (6 bases). This CDR3 spans 17 amino acids. CDR1 SGDLS and CDR2 YYNGEE come from the germline V gene. Trimming left V 0 bases short and J 4 bases short, with 19 bases between. CDR3: CASSVGVGGGIGETQYF. The CDR3 DNA follows: TGTGCCAGCAGCGTAGGAGTAGGTGGGGGGATAGGAGAGACCCAGTACTTC.

The V call is TRBV4-3, the J call TRBJ2-3; D is unresolved. Germline CDR1 LGHNA, CDR2 YSLEER. V was pared by 3 bases and J by 2 bases, with 6 bases between. This CDR3 comprises 13 residues. The CDR3 here is CASSHDITDTQYF. DNA for the CDR3: TGCGCCAGCAGCCACGATATCACAGATACGCAGTATTTT.

The V call is TRBV29-1, the J call TRBJ2-6; 11 positions agree with TRBD1. The CDR3 length is 19 residues. V was pared by 3 bases and J by 1 base, with 11 bases of the junction left unmatched. Germline values: CDR1 SQVTM, CDR2 ANQGSEA. The CDR3 region has the DNA TGCAGCGTTGATGAACGGTCGGGGACAGGGGGATCTGGGGCCAACGTCCTGACTTTC. Encoded protein: CSVDERSGTGGSGANVLTF. The full variable domain, its missing parts supplied by reference TRBV29-1 and TRBJ2-6, is SAVISQKPSRDICQRGTSLTIQCQVDSQVTMMFWYRQQPGQSLTLIATANQGSEATYESGFVIDKFPISRPNLTFSTLTVSNMSPEDSSIYLCSVDERSGTGGSGANVLTFGAGSRLTVL.

This rearrangement joins TRBV5-8 to TRBJ1-5; a weak D match, TRBD1 (5 bases). CDR1 and CDR2 from the germline V gene are SGHTS and YDEGEE. CDR3 length: 17 amino acids. Between the trimmed V and J ends, which lost 3 bases and 0 bases, there was a span of 16 bases. The chain's CDR3 is CASSSFQGTYSNQPQHF. The CDR3 DNA is TGTGCCAGCAGCTCGTTCCAGGGAACCTATAGCAATCAGCCCCAGCATTTT.

The chain combines TRBV29-1 with TRBJ1-1, with 8 bases identical to TRBD1. Trimming at V came to 6 bases and at J to 3 bases, leaving 9 bases not matched to a gene. Germline V gene sequence: CDR1 SQVTM, CDR2 ANQGSEA. The CDR3 loop spans 14 amino acids. CDR3 coding DNA: TGCAGCGTCCCCCCCCGCAGGGGGCACACTGAAGCTTTCTTT. Translated, it gives CSVPPRRGHTEAFF.

The rearrangement uses TRBV18 and TRBJ2-7; TRBD1 matches at 10 bases. V was clipped by 3 bases and J by 3 bases; unmatched bases: 5. The CDR3 contains 15 residues. Germline lookup yields CDR1 KGHSH and CDR2 LQKENI. CDR3 amino acids: CASSPPGTGDYEQYF. The CDR3 nucleotides are TGTGCCAGCTCACCGCCCGGGACAGGGGACTACGAGCAGTACTTC.

V is TRBV2 and J is TRBJ1-2; no clear D. Germline V CDR1 and CDR2: SNHLY, FYNNEI. V lost 8 bases, J lost 8 bases, and 12 bases lay in between. The CDR3 runs 11 residues. CDR3 nucleotides: TGTGCCAGCGGGAGGGTTGGAGGCTACACCTTC. This codes for CASGRVGGYTF.

This CDR3 is CASSYSVGSPYPIYF. The CDR3 DNA reads as TGTGCCAGCAGTTACTCGGTCGGAAGCCCCTATCCCATATATTTT. The V gene is TRBV6-5, the J gene TRBJ1-3; no definite D call. The germline gives CDR1 MNHEY, CDR2 SVGAGI. The CDR3 extends over 15 amino acids. V was shortened by 0 bases and J by 11 bases, with 17 bases between the two germline ends.

The chain has TRBV4-1 and TRBJ2-1, with TRBD2 matching over 10 bases. The CDR3 runs to 13 residues. The trim removed 0 bases at V and 14 bases at J, leaving 4 bases unmatched. Germline V CDR1 and CDR2: MGHRA, YSYEKL. CDR3 sequence reads: CASSQDLSGGEFF. The DNA for the CDR3 is TGCGCCAGCAGCCAAGACTTAAGCGGGGGGGAGTTCTTC.

V gene TRBV7-9 combines with J gene TRBJ1-1, with 9 nucleotides matching TRBD1. The germline V gene has CDR1 SEHNR and CDR2 FQNEAQ (reference sequence). This CDR3 spans 15 amino acids. Trimming at V came to 6 bases and at J to 5 bases, leaving 10 bases not matched to a gene. The CDR3 nucleotides read TGTGCCAGCAGTTTCGGACAGGGGTGGTCTACTGAAGCTTTCTTT. It specifies CASSFGQGWSTEAFF. The full variable domain, rest sourced from reference TRBV7-9 and TRBJ1-1, is DTGVSQNPRHKITKRGQNVTFRCDPISEHNRLYWYRQTLGQGPEFLTYFQNEAQLEKSRLLSDRFSAERPKGSFSTLEIQRTEQGDSAMYLCASSFGQGWSTEAFFGQGTRLTVV.

The J gene is TRBJ1-5, the V gene TRBV7-8; 9 bases map to TRBD1. Per the germline V gene, CDR1 is SGHVS and CDR2 is FQNEAQ. The junction had 12 bases not matched to a gene; V was cut back by 5 bases and J by 1 base. This CDR3 spans 18 amino acids. This chain's CDR3 is CASSAPGQGIRSNQPQHF. In DNA form, the CDR3 reads TGTGCCAGCAGCGCACCGGGACAGGGCATTAGGAGCAATCAGCCCCAGCATTTT.

CDR3: CASSLAFSGGIYTF. The CDR3 DNA is TGTGCCAGCAGCTTAGCCTTTTCAGGGGGGATCTACACCTTC. The J gene is TRBJ1-2, the V gene TRBV7-2, with TRBD1 matching over 7 bases. Trimming took 0 bases from V and 10 from J; bases not matched to a gene: 8. The CDR3 totals 14 residues. Germline V gives CDR1 SGHTA, CDR2 FQGNSA.

The chain's CDR3 is CASSEQARQPQHF. CDR3 bases: TGTGCCAGTAGTGAACAGGCCCGGCAGCCCCAGCATTTT. The chain has TRBV19 and TRBJ1-5; maybe TRBD1 (5 bases). CDR1 is LNHDA and CDR2 is SQIVND in the germline V gene (reference sequence). V lost 5 bases to trimming and J lost 7 bases, with 12 bases between them. This CDR3 spans 13 amino acids.

Within the sample, this clone is medium-sized. The V gene is TRBV19, the J gene TRBJ1-5; the match to TRBD1 covers 9 bases. V was pared by 5 bases and J by 7 bases, with 9 bases of the junction left unmatched. This CDR3 has 15 residues. The V gene's germline CDR1 is LNHDA and CDR2 SQIVND (reference sequence). In DNA, the CDR3 is TGTGCCAGTAGTTCGTCCGGGACAGGGAGGCAGCCCCAGCATTTT. Residues: CASSSSGTGRQPQHF. The full variable domain, in which reference TRBV19 and TRBJ1-5 provide the parts outside the CDR3, is DGGITQSPKYLFRKEGQNVTLSCEQNLNHDAMYWYRQDPGQGLRLIYYSQIVNDFQKGDIAEGYSVSREKKESFPLTVTSAQKNPTAFYLCASSSSGTGRQPQHFGDGTRLSIL.

The chain is built from TRBV7-9 and TRBJ2-1; 7 bases are a match to TRBD2. This CDR3 has 15 amino acids. V shed 0 bases and J 8 bases; nucleotides not matched to a gene: 7. Germline V gives CDR1 SEHNR, CDR2 FQNEAQ (reference sequence). The CDR3 region is CASSLAGGQVYEQFF. The DNA for the CDR3 is TGTGCCAGCAGCTTAGCGGGAGGGCAAGTCTATGAGCAGTTCTTC.

This CDR3 reads CALGEYEQYF. For the CDR3, the DNA is TGTGCCCTCGGAGAGTACGAGCAGTACTTC. The chain links TRBV7-9 to TRBJ2-7; D remains unclear. This CDR3 has 10 residues. V lost 11 bases, J lost 4 bases, and 9 bases lay in between. Germline V lookup: CDR1 SEHNR, CDR2 FQNEAQ (reference sequence).

CDR3 bases: TGTGCCAGTAGGGGACAGGGGTATGAGACCCAGTACTTC. It codes for CASRGQGYETQYF. The rearrangement links TRBV19 to TRBJ2-5, with 10 bases lining up with TRBD1. There are 13 residues in the CDR3. V lost 6 bases, J lost 5 bases, and 3 bases stayed unmatched. Per the germline V gene, CDR1 is LNHDA and CDR2 is SQIVND (reference sequence).